These 10 T cell receptor beta chains were sequenced from one sample in a study of identical twins. MiXCR was run by TCRdb on the 5' RACE reads, yielding one entry per CDR3 protein. In the table there are about 340,000 distinct CDR3 sequences, about 10% of which are singletons. The sequencing sample was made of naive T cells sorted from blood. All receptors come from a woman aged 45 to 65 in good health.

This clonotype appeared many times. The chain joins TRBV29-1 to TRBJ1-1; TRBD1 aligns across 9 bases. In germline, CDR1 is SQVTM, CDR2 ANQGSEA. The V gene end was trimmed by 6 bases and the J gene end by 4 bases; junction bases not matched to a gene: 3. CDR3 size: 12 residues. The CDR3: CSVGQGSTEAFF. In DNA, the CDR3 is TGCAGCGTAGGACAGGGGAGCACTGAAGCTTTCTTT.

In its sample, this clonotype was seen many times. The chain links TRBV11-2 to TRBJ1-2, with D perhaps TRBD1 (6 bases). V was clipped by 1 base and J by 14 bases, with 17 bases between them. The CDR3 is 13 residues long. The germline gives CDR1 SGHAT, CDR2 FQNNGV. CDR3 region: CASSLAWIGQRTF. The DNA of the CDR3 is TGTGCCAGCAGCTTAGCTTGGATCGGACAGAGGACCTTC. Full variable domain (missing parts from reference TRBV11-2 and TRBJ1-2): EAGVAQSPRYKIIEKRQSVAFWCNPISGHATLYWYQQILGQGPKLLIQFQNNGVVDDSQLPKDRFSAERLKGVDSTLKIQPAKLEDSAVYLCASSLAWIGQRTFGSGTRLTVV.

This clonotype was seen repeatedly, ten times or more. The CDR3 here is CASSPRNTGELFF. In nucleotides, the CDR3 is TGTGCCAGCTCACCACGGAACACCGGGGAGCTGTTTTTT. V is TRBV18 and J is TRBJ2-2; D is unclear. Trimming took 1 base from V and 1 from J, leaving 1 base between them. Germline CDR1 is KGHSH and CDR2 is LQKENI. The CDR3 runs to 13 residues. The whole variable domain, filled in from reference TRBV18 and TRBJ2-2, reads NAGVMQNPRHLVRRRGQEARLRCSPMKGHSHVYWYRQLPEEGLKFMVYLQKENIIDESGMPKERFSAEFPKEGPSILRIQQVVRGDSAAYFCASSPRNTGELFFGEGSRLTVL.

This clonotype has at least ten counts. This chain connects TRBV5-1 to TRBJ2-6; 12 bases agree with TRBD2. The ends lost 7 bases at V and 2 bases at J; junction bases unmatched: 7. Looked up from germline, CDR1 is SGHRS and CDR2 is YFSETQ. The CDR3 is made up of 17 amino acids. CDR3 sequence (DNA): TGCGCCAGCGGCCGACTAGCGGGAGATCCTGGGGCCAACGTCCTGACTTTC. Protein: CASGRLAGDPGANVLTF.

This clonotype was picked up a small number of times. J is TRBJ2-2 and V is TRBV15; D ambiguous. The germline gives CDR1 LNHNV, CDR2 YYDKDF (reference sequence). V was clipped by 3 bases and J by 7 bases, with 6 bases between them. This CDR3 region has 12 residues. The CDR3 region is CATSSLNGELFF. The CDR3 DNA is TGTGCCACCAGCAGCCTAAACGGGGAGCTGTTTTTT.

With regard to this clonotype: The junction shows a germline mismatch at one end, possibly a read error. The rearrangement links TRBV7-7 to TRBJ2-7; D possibly corresponds to TRBD2 (6 bases). From germline, CDR1 is SSHAT and CDR2 FNYEAQ (reference sequence). This CDR3 comprises 14 residues. The CDR3 DNA follows: TGTGCTAGCAGCCGGGGACTCCGGTCTATCGAGCAGTACTTC. The encoded protein is CASSRGLRSIEQYF. Based on the CDR3 plus reference TRBV7-7 and TRBJ2-7, the full variable domain is GAGVSQSPRYKVTKRGQDVTLRCDPISSHATLYWYQQALGQGPEFLTYFNYEAQPDKSGLPSDRFSAERPEGSISTLTIQRTEQRDSAMYRCASSRGLRSIEQYFGPGTRLTVT.

In its sample, this clonotype was seen many times. The rearrangement joins TRBV7-6 to TRBJ2-7; TRBD1 matches 7 bases. The V gene's germline CDR1 is SGHVS and CDR2 FNYEAQ. V trimming: 4 bases; J trimming: 3 bases; junction bases outside the gene matches: 3. The CDR3 has 13 residues. CDR3 amino acids: CASSSNRGYEQYF. The CDR3 DNA is TGTGCCAGCAGCTCCAACAGGGGCTACGAGCAGTACTTC.

The chain carries TRBV29-1 and TRBJ1-2; 7 bases are a match to TRBD1. Germline lookup yields CDR1 SQVTM and CDR2 ANQGSEA. V trimming: 1 base; J trimming: 3 bases; junction bases outside the gene matches: 11. This CDR3 is 16 amino acids long. The DNA for the CDR3 is TGCAGCGTTGAAGCGGGGTGGAGCAGGGGGGACTATGGCTACACCTTC. Protein sequence: CSVEAGWSRGDYGYTF.

This clonotype was observed at least ten times. The V call is TRBV6-2 or TRBV6-3, the J call TRBJ2-1; D uncertain. Germline V gene lookup returns CDR1 MNHEY and CDR2 SVGEGT. V gave up 4 bases and J gave up 8 bases, with 18 bases separating them. The CDR3 has 15 residues. CDR3 in DNA: TGTGCCAGCAGTTCGTTTAAGGTTAGTCGGTATGAGCAGTTCTTC. Translation: CASSSFKVSRYEQFF.

This clonotype was seen more than once but under ten times. The chain carries TRBV4-1 and TRBJ2-1; 10 bases agree with TRBD2. CDR3 length equals 17 residues. Trimming at V came to 0 bases and at J to 9 bases, leaving 11 bases not matched to a gene. Germline CDR1 reads MGHRA; CDR2 reads YSYEKL. CDR3 sequence: CASSQDYPSGSYSEQFF. CDR3 coding DNA: TGCGCCAGCAGCCAAGACTATCCTAGCGGGAGTTATAGTGAGCAGTTCTTC.